A selection of T cell receptor beta chains follows, all from one sample in a study of cytomegalovirus exposure and HLA in healthy donors. Profiling relied on immunoSEQ multiplex PCR, and the TCRdb table lists in-frame clones only, not all of them. The table has under 150,000 clones, roughly three quarters seen once. Sequenced: PBMCs. Every receptor here comes from a woman in her 50s in good health and CMV-seronegative. CDR3s include the opening cysteine and the closing phenylalanine or tryptophan. A D gene is named only where the DNA matches it firmly. Size is omitted from some rows. Given values are once, few, many or a class for expanded clones.

j_call | d_call | clone_size | v_call | cdr3_aa | cdr3_nt
TRBJ2-5 | TRBD1 | NA | TRBV19 | CASSVDREETQYF | TGTGCCAGTAGTGTCGACAGGGAAGAGACCCAGTACTTC
TRBJ2-3 | NA | NA | TRBV7-9 | CASSRGDTQYF | TGTGCCAGCAGCCGGGGGGATACGCAGTATTTT
TRBJ2-2 | NA | once | TRBV6-5 | CASSYGFNTGELFF | TGTGCCAGCAGTTACGGCTTTAACACCGGGGAGCTGTTTTTT
TRBJ2-2 | NA | NA | TRBV19 | CASTEEPNTGELFF | TGTGCCAGTACGGAGGAACCGAACACCGGGGAGCTGTTTTTT
TRBJ2-3 | TRBD1 | NA | TRBV5-1 | CASSPEGDSSTDTQYF | TGCGCCAGCAGCCCGGAAGGGGACAGTAGCACAGATACGCAGTATTTT
TRBJ1-2 | NA | NA | TRBV4-2 | CASSPGGADGYTF | TGTGCCAGCAGCCCTGGGGGGGCGGATGGCTACACCTTC
TRBJ2-7 | NA | NA | TRBV4-1 | CASSQGRAYEQYF | TGCGCCAGCAGCCAAGGCAGGGCCTACGAGCAGTACTTC
TRBJ2-5 | NA | NA | TRBV29-1 | CSVGGRRGPGETQYF | TGCAGCGTGGGGGGACGGAGGGGGCCGGGGGAGACCCAGTACTTC
TRBJ1-5 | NA | NA | TRBV2 | CASSGQAGNQPQHF | TGTGCCAGCAGTGGACAGGCGGGCAATCAGCCCCAGCATTTT
TRBJ2-7 | TRBD2 | NA | TRBV6-6 | CASMAGVLYEQYF | TGTGCCAGCATGGCGGGGGTTCTGTACGAGCAGTACTTC
TRBJ1-1 | TRBD1 | NA | TRBV7-2 | CASRASLRQGDTEAFF | TGTGCCAGCAGAGCCAGCCTTAGACAGGGAGACACTGAAGCTTTCTTT
TRBJ2-3 | NA | NA | TRBV29-1 | CSVDAQGGDTQYF | TGCAGCGTTGATGCGCAGGGAGGAGATACGCAGTATTTT
TRBJ2-3 | TRBD2 | NA | TRBV5-4 | CASSLAGADTQYF | TGTGCCAGCAGCCTGGCGGGGGCAGATACGCAGTATTTT
TRBJ2-7 | NA | NA | TRBV25-1 | CASRATVSYEQYF | TGTGCCAGCAGAGCGACGGTCTCCTACGAGCAGTACTTC
TRBJ2-7 | TRBD1 | once | TRBV5-1 | CASSSQTGPTYEQYF | TGCGCCAGCAGCTCACAGACAGGGCCCACCTACGAGCAGTACTTC
TRBJ2-2 | NA | NA | TRBV11-3 | CASSLGQAVDTGELFF | TGTGCCAGCAGCTTAGGACAGGCCGTCGACACCGGGGAGCTGTTTTTT
TRBJ1-1 | NA | NA | TRBV19 | CASNGVSDPNTEAFF | TGTGCCAGTAACGGGGTGTCGGACCCGAACACTGAGGCTTTCTTT
TRBJ2-7 | NA | NA | TRBV6-6 | CASSQSYEQYF | TGTGCCAGCAGTCAATCCTACGAGCAGTACTTC
TRBJ1-1 | TRBD1 | once | TRBV29-1 | CSGSLTGGLTEAFF | TGCAGCGGTTCACTGACAGGGGGACTAACTGAAGCTTTCTTT
TRBJ2-5 | TRBD1 | NA | TRBV7-6 | CASSRGQAETQYF | TGTGCCAGCAGCAGAGGACAGGCGGAGACCCAGTACTTC
TRBJ2-1 | TRBD2 | NA | TRBV9 | CASSATLAGGRHNEQFF | TGTGCCAGCAGCGCAACCCTAGCGGGGGGCCGGCACAATGAGCAGTTCTTC
TRBJ1-4 | NA | few | TRBV4-2 | CASSYPGANLEKLFF | TGTGCCAGCAGCTACCCGGGAGCGAACCTTGAAAAACTGTTTTTT
TRBJ2-4 | NA | few | TRBV5-1 | CASSMQGIAKNIQYF | TGCGCCAGCAGCATGCAGGGGATAGCCAAAAACATTCAGTACTTC
TRBJ2-1 | NA | few | TRBV7-6 | CASSRDFGEQFF | TGTGCCAGCAGCCGGGATTTCGGTGAGCAGTTCTTC
TRBJ1-4 | NA | NA | TRBV2 | CASSSQGRENEKLFF | TGTGCCAGCAGTTCTCAGGGGAGAGAAAATGAAAAACTGTTTTTT
TRBJ1-1 | TRBD1 | NA | TRBV7-2 | CASSLDRGKEAFF | TGTGCCAGCAGCTTAGACAGGGGTAAAGAAGCTTTCTTT
TRBJ2-5 | TRBD2 | NA | TRBV29-1 | CSVEDPPGGLSPTGNEETQYF | TGCAGCGTTGAAGATCCGCCGGGAGGGCTATCACCGACCGGGAACGAAGAGACCCAGTACTTC
TRBJ2-7 | TRBD1 | NA | TRBV19 | CASSIGGQGAYEQYF | TGTGCCAGTAGTATAGGGGGACAGGGAGCCTACGAGCAGTACTTC
TRBJ2-5 | NA | NA | TRBV5-1 | CASSPVSGTLFSETQYF | TGCGCCAGCAGCCCTGTTTCCGGGACACTGTTTTCTGAGACCCAGTACTTC
TRBJ2-3 | TRBD2 | NA | TRBV6-1 | CASSVLAGSTDTQYF | TGTGCCAGCAGTGTACTAGCGGGAAGCACAGATACGCAGTATTTT
TRBJ1-2 | NA | NA | TRBV28 | CASSFDQGRYGYTF | TGTGCCAGCAGTTTCGACCAGGGTCGGTATGGCTACACCTTC
TRBJ1-6 | NA | NA | TRBV11-1 | CASSARVTDSPLHF | TGTGCCAGCAGCGCCAGGGTCACGGATTCACCCCTCCACTTT
TRBJ1-4 | NA | NA | TRBV5-6 | CASSGQGLGNEKLFF | TGTGCCAGCAGCGGGCAGGGACTGGGTAATGAAAAACTGTTTTTT
TRBJ1-2 | TRBD1 | NA | TRBV6-1 | CASSEARTGGGYTF | TGTGCCAGCAGTGAAGCGAGGACAGGGGGCGGCTACACCTTC
TRBJ1-2 | NA | NA | TRBV5-7 | CASSLARDTYNYGYTF | TGTGCCAGCAGCTTGGCCCGGGACACCTATAATTATGGCTACACCTTC
TRBJ2-2 | NA | NA | TRBV30 | CAWRRGGANTGELFF | TGTGCCTGGAGGAGGGGGGGCGCGAACACCGGGGAGCTGTTTTTT
TRBJ2-3 | NA | NA | TRBV5-1 | CASSPVGVTDTQYF | TGCGCCAGCAGCCCGGTCGGGGTAACAGATACGCAGTATTTT
TRBJ1-5 | NA | NA | TRBV6-6 | CASSPVGNQPQHF | TGTGCCAGCAGTCCGGTTGGCAATCAGCCCCAGCATTTT
TRBJ1-2 | NA | NA | TRBV6-1 | CASSEEQMIYGYTF | TGTGCCAGCAGTGAAGAACAGATGATATATGGCTACACCTTC
TRBJ2-3 | NA | NA | TRBV6-4 | CASSARASTDTQYF | TGTGCCAGCAGTGCCAGGGCTAGCACAGATACGCAGTATTTT
TRBJ2-5 | NA | few | TRBV5-1 | CASSLADFQETQYF | TGCGCCAGCAGCTTGGCCGACTTCCAAGAGACCCAGTACTTC
TRBJ2-2 | NA | NA | TRBV9 | CASSSTGLTGELFF | TGTGCCAGCAGCTCCACAGGGCTAACCGGGGAGCTGTTTTTT
TRBJ1-2 | TRBD1 | NA | TRBV5-6 | CASRRTGGPYGYTF | TGTGCCAGCAGACGGACAGGGGGTCCATACGGCTACACCTTC
TRBJ2-5 | NA | NA | TRBV18 | CASSPRERAQETQYF | TGTGCCAGCTCACCCCGGGAGAGGGCCCAAGAGACCCAGTACTTC